The 4 T cell receptor beta chains given below trace back to one sample, sequenced in a study of CD8 T cells in cerebrospinal fluid in Alzheimer's disease. TCRdb reanalyzed the 10x single-cell sequencing reads, giving one entry per CDR3 protein sequence and no DNA. The sample has about 1,200 distinct CDR3 sequences, and its top ten clones hold around 8%. Material: cerebrospinal fluid. The source of these receptors is a human donor in good health.

This clonotype is medium-sized (0.01 to 0.1%) by frequency. The chain joins TRBV28 to TRBJ1-2; TCRdb designates TRBD1, a call that cannot be tested without DNA. The CDR3 sequence is 13 residues long. CDR1 and CDR2 from the germline V gene are MDHEN and SYDVKM. The CDR3 protein is CASTLDRGLGYTF.

This clonotype counts as large by frequency. The gene calls are TRBV2 and TRBJ1-2; TCRdb's D gene call, TRBD1, goes unchecked for lack of DNA. The CDR3 extends over 13 amino acids. Germline V gene data show CDR1 as SNHLY and CDR2 as FYNNEI. The CDR3 here is CASAYVTGTGYTF.

This clonotype counts as medium-sized (0.01 to 0.1%) by frequency. The chain joins TRBV25-1 to TRBJ2-6; absent DNA, TCRdb's TRBD2 call cannot be checked. This CDR3 contains 14 residues. Germline V lookup: CDR1 MGHDK, CDR2 SYGVNS. CDR3 in amino acids: CASSDGGEGRVLTF.

Frequency places this clonotype as medium-sized. The chain has TRBV27 and TRBJ2-2; TCRdb indicates TRBD2, and absent DNA this call remains unverified. Germline CDR1 is MNHEY and CDR2 is SMNVEV (reference sequence). The CDR3 covers 16 residues. The CDR3 here is CASSFWRRGNTGELFF.